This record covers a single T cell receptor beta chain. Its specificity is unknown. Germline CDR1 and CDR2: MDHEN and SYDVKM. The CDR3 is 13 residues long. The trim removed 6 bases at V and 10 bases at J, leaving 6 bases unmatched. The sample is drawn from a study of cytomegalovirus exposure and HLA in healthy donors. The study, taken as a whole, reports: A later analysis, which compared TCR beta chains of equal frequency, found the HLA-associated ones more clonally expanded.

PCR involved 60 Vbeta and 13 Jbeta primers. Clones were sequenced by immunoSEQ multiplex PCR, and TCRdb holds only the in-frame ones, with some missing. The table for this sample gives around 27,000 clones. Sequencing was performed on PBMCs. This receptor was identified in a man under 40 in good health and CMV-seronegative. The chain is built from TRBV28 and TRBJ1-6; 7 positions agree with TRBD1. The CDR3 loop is CASSRQGGSPLHF. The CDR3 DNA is TGTGCCAGCAGCCGACAGGGTGGGTCACCCCTCCACTTT. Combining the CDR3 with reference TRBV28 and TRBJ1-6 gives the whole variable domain DVKVTQSSRYLVKRTGEKVFLECVQDMDHENMFWYRQDPGLGLRLIYFSYDVKMKEKGDIPEGYSVSREKKERFSLILESASTNQTSMYLCASSRQGGSPLHFGNGTRLTVT.